The sequence of this TCR beta chain was determined in a study of CD8 T cells in Susac syndrome. RNA totalling about 0.5 to 1 ug underwent reverse transcription with random hexamers. immunoSEQ multiplex PCR amplified TCR beta CDR3 across 54 Vbeta, 13 Jbeta. TCRdb re-called the immunoSEQ multiplex PCR reads with MiXCR, one entry per CDR3 protein. The data contain about 200,000 distinct CDR3 sequences, 90% to 95% of them seen just once; the ten biggest clones take up 0.093%. From germline, CDR1 is LGHDT and CDR2 YNNKEL (reference sequence). The CDR3 extends over 15 amino acids. V was pared by 5 bases and J by 0 bases, with 11 bases between. High-throughput TCR beta sequencing covered peripheral CD8+ and CD4+ T cells. Bulk CD8+ and CD4+ cells came from magnetic negative isolation; CD8+ TEMRA by FACS.

This chain links TRBV3-1 with TRBJ2-1; TRBD2 might be the D (6 bases). This TCR derives from a human donor with multiple sclerosis. Input material: CD4+ T cells from PBMCs. CDR3 DNA: TGTGCCAGCAGCTTTAGCGGACACTCCTACAATGAGCAGTTCTTC. This codes for CASSFSGHSYNEQFF.